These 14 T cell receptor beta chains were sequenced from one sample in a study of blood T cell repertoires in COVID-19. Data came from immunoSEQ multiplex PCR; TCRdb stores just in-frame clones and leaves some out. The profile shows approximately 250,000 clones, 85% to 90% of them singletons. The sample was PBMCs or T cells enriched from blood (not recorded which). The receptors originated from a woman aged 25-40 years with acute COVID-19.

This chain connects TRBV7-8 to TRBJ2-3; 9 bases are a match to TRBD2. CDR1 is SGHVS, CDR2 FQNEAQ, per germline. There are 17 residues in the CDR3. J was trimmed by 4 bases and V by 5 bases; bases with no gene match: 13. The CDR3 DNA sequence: TGTGCCAGCAGCCCCCGGGGTAGCGGGAGCTATCCAGATACGCAGTATTTT. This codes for CASSPRGSGSYPDTQYF.

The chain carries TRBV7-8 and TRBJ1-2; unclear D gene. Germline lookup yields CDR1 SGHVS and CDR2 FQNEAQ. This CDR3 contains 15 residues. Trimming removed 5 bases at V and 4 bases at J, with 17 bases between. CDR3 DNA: TGTGCCAGCAGCCTAGGACTGGGTTATGCCTATGGCTACACCTTC. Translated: CASSLGLGYAYGYTF.

CDR3 coding DNA: TGTGCCAGCAGTTTAGGGGCTCTGAGCTCCTACAATGAGCAGTTCTTC. This sequence encodes CASSLGALSSYNEQFF. This rearrangement joins TRBV27 to TRBJ2-1, with D maybe TRBD1 (5 bases). V lost 2 bases and J lost 0, with 11 bases in between. The length of the CDR3 is 16 residues. CDR1 and CDR2 from the germline V gene are MNHEY and SMNVEV (reference sequence).

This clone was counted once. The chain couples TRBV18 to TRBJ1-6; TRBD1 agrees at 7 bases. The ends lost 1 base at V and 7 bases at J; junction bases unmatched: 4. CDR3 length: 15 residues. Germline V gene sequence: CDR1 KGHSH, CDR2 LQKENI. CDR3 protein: CASSPRDSQNSPLHF. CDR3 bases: TGTGCCAGCTCACCACGGGACAGCCAGAATTCACCCCTCCACTTT.

The CDR3 loop reads CASVAGGRTDTQYF. CDR3 sequence (DNA): TGTGCCAGCGTAGCGGGAGGGCGCACAGATACGCAGTATTTT. The chain joins TRBV6-5 to TRBJ2-3; 11 positions match TRBD2. Losses at the gene ends were 8 bases for V and 1 base for J; bases not matched to a gene: 2. Germline V gene sequence: CDR1 MNHEY, CDR2 SVGAGI. The CDR3 contains 14 residues.

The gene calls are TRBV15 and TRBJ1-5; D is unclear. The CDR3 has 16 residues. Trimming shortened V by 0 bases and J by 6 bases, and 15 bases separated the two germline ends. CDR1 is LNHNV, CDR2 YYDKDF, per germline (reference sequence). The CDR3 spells CATSRDPDKEGQPQHF. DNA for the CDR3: TGTGCCACCAGCAGAGACCCCGATAAAGAGGGTCAGCCCCAGCATTTT.

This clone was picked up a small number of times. CDR3 bases: TGTGCCAGCAGCGCAATGACAGCACTCGCTGGAAACACCATATATTTT. Amino acids: CASSAMTALAGNTIYF. This rearrangement joins TRBV7-8 to TRBJ1-3, with TRBD1 as a possible D gene (5 bases). Germline V gives CDR1 SGHVS, CDR2 FQNEAQ. The CDR3 loop spans 16 amino acids. V gave up 5 bases and J gave up 2 bases, with 16 bases separating them.

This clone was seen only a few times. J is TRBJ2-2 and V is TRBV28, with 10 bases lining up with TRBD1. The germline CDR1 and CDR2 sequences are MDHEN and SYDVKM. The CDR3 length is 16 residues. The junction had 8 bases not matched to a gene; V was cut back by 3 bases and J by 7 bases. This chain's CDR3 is CASSFLWGQGFGELFF. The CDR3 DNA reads TGTGCCAGCAGTTTTCTATGGGGACAGGGGTTCGGGGAGCTGTTTTTT. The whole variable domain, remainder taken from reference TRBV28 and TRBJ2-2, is DVKVTQSSRYLVKRTGEKVFLECVQDMDHENMFWYRQDPGLGLRLIYFSYDVKMKEKGDIPEGYSVSREKKERFSLILESASTNQTSMYLCASSFLWGQGFGELFFGEGSRLTVL.

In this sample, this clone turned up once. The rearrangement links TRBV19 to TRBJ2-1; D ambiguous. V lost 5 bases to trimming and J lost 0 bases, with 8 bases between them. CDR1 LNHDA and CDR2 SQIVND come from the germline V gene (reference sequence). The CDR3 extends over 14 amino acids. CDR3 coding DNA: TGTGCCAGTAGTGGCGGTAGCTCCTACAATGAGCAGTTCTTC. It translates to CASSGGSSYNEQFF.

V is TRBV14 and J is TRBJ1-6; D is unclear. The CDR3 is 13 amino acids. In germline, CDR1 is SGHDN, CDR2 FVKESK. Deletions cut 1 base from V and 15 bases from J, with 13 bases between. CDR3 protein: CASSQGGGALLHF. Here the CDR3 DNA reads TGTGCCAGCAGCCAAGGCGGCGGAGCTCTCCTCCACTTT.

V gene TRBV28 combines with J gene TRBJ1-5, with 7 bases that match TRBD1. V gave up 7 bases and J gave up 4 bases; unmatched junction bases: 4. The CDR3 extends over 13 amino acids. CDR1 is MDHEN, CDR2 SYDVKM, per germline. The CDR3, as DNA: TGTGCCAGCACCATGACAGGGAATCAGCCCCAGCATTTT. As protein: CASTMTGNQPQHF.

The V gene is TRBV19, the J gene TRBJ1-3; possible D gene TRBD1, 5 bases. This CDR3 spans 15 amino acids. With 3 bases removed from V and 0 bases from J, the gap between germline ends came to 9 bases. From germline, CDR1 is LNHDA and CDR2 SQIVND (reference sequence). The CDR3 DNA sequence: TGTGCCAGTAGTATTCAGGGTAGCTCTGGAAACACCATATATTTT. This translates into CASSIQGSSGNTIYF.

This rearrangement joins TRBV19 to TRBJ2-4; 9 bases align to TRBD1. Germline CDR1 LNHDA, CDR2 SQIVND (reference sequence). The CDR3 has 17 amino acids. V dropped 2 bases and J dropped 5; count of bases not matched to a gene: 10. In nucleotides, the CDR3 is TGTGCCAGTAGTATAAGTACAACGACAGGGGGTGAAAACATTCAGTACTTC. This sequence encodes CASSISTTTGGENIQYF.

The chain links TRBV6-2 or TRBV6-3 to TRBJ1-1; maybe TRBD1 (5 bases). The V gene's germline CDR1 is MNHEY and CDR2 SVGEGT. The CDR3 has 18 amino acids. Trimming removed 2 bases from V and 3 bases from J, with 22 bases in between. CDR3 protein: CASSYRGTSPKGYTEAFF. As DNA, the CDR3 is TGTGCCAGCAGTTACCGCGGCACATCTCCAAAGGGGTACACTGAAGCTTTCTTT.